This T cell receptor beta chain is drawn from a study of OX40 agonist ivuxolimab in advanced cancers. Study-level information: There were three patients with partial responses, one having hepatocellular carcinoma and two cutaneous melanoma. The study, taken as a whole, reports: Circulating CD4+ and CD8+ T cells showed clonal expansion by week 6 at 0.1 to 3.0 mg/kg.

Germline values: CDR1 MNHNY, CDR2 SVGAGI (reference sequence). The V end lost 7 bases, the J end lost 1 base, and 10 bases lay between the germline ends. The CDR3 is made up of 13 amino acids. In regard to this clone: The antigen remains unidentified.

TCRdb keeps only in-frame clones here, not all; method: immunoSEQ multiplex PCR. The sample consists of about 79,000 clones, about 94% of them appearing once. The receptor's source is an adult with an advanced solid tumor such as melanoma, head and neck, liver or kidney cancer. Sequenced material: CD4+ or CD8+ T cells sorted from blood, taken in a trial of the OX40 agonist ivuxolimab. J is TRBJ1-1 and V is TRBV6-6, with D perhaps matching TRBD1 (5 bases). The CDR3 protein is CASKWGGNTEAFF. In DNA, the CDR3 is TGTGCCAGCAAGTGGGGGGGGAACACTGAAGCTTTCTTT.